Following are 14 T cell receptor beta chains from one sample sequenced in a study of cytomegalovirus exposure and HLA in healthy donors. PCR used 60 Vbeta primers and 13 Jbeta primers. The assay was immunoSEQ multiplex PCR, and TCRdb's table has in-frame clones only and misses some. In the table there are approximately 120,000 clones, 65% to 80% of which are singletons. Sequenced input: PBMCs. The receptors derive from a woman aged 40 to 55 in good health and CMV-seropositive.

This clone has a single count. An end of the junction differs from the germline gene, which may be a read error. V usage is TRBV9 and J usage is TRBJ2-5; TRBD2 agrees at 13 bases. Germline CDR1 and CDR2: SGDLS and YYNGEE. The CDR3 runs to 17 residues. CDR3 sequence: CASSEGLAGLGQEAQYF. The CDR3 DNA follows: TGTGCCAGCAGCGAGGGACTAGCGGGACTGGGCCAAGAGGCCCAGTACTTC.

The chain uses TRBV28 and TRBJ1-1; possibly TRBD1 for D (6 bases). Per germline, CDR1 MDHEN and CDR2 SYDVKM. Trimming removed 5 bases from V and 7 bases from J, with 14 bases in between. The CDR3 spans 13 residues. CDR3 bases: TGTGCCAGCAGTCCCTCCTTAGGGGGTGAAGCTTTCTTT. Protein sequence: CASSPSLGGEAFF.

CDR3 amino acids: CASSFPGKGLNTQYF. CDR3 sequence (DNA): TGTGCCAGCAGCTTCCCAGGGAAGGGCCTGAATACGCAGTATTTT. The chain uses TRBV11-2 and TRBJ2-3; D possibly corresponds to TRBD1 (5 bases). This CDR3 has 15 amino acids. The germline V gene encodes CDR1 SGHAT and CDR2 FQNNGV. The V and J ends lost 3 bases and 7 bases respectively, with 17 bases between them.

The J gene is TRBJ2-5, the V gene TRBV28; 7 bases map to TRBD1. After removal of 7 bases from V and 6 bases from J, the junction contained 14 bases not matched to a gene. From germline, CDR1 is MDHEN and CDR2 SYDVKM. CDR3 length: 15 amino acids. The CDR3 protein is CASNLLGQEWKTQYF. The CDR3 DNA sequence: TGTGCCAGCAACCTTTTAGGACAGGAGTGGAAGACCCAGTACTTC.

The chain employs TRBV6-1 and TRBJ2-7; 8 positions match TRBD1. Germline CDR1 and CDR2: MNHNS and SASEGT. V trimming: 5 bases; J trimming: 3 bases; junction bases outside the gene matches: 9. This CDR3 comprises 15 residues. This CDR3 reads CASSPPLGQGYEQYF. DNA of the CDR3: TGTGCCAGCAGTCCCCCGCTCGGACAGGGCTACGAGCAGTACTTC.

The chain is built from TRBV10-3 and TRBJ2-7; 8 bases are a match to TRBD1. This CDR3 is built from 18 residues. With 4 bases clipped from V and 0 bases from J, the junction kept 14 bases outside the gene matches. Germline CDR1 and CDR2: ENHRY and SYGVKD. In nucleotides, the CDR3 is TGTGCCATCAGTGGTCCCCAAACCAACAGGGGGAGCTCCTACGAGCAGTACTTC. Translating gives CAISGPQTNRGSSYEQYF.

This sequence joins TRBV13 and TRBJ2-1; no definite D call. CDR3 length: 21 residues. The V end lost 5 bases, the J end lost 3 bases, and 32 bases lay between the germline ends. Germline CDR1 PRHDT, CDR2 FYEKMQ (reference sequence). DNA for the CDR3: TGTGCCAGCAGCCCACACCCTGTTACAGATACTCTACGATCTTTCTACAATGAGCAGTTCTTC. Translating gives CASSPHPVTDTLRSFYNEQFF.

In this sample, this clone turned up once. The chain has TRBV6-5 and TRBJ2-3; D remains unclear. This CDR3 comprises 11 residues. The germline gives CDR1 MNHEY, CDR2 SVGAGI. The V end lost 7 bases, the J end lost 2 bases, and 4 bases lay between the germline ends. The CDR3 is CASTYTDTQYF. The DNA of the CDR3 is TGTGCCAGCACCTACACAGATACGCAGTATTTT.

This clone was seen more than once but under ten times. CDR3 DNA: TGTGCCAGCAGACTAGTGGAGTCTAGCGTGAGCGAGCAGTACTTC. Encoded protein: CASRLVESSVSEQYF. The V call is TRBV27, the J call TRBJ2-7; weak D call: TRBD2 (6 bases). The CDR3 is made up of 15 amino acids. Germline-derived CDR1 and CDR2 are MNHEY and SMNVEV (reference sequence). Trimming pared 6 bases from V and 6 bases from J, leaving 21 bases between.

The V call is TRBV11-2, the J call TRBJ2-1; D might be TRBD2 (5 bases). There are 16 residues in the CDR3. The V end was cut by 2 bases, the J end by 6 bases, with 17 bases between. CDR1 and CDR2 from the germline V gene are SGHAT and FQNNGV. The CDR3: CASSLRLASPFNEQFF. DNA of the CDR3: TGTGCCAGCAGCTTAAGGCTAGCTAGTCCCTTCAATGAGCAGTTCTTC.

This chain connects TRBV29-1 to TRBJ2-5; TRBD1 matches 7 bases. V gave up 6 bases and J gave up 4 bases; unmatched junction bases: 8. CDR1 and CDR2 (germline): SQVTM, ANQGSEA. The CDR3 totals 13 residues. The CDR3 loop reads CSVRQTGRETQYF. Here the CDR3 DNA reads TGCAGCGTCCGACAGACAGGGCGAGAGACCCAGTACTTC.

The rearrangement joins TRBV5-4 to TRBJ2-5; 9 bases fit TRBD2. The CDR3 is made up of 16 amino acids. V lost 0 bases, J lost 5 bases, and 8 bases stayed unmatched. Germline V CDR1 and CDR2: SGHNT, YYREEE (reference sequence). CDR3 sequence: CASSLGGSGSSETQYF. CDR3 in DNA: TGTGCCAGCAGCTTGGGGGGTAGCGGGAGTTCCGAGACCCAGTACTTC.

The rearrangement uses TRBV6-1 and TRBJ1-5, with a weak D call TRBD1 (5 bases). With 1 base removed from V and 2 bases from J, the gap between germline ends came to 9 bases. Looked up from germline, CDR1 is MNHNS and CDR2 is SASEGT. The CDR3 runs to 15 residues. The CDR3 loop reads CASSEEGLGNQPQHF. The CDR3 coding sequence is TGTGCCAGCAGTGAAGAGGGGCTGGGCAATCAGCCCCAGCATTTT.

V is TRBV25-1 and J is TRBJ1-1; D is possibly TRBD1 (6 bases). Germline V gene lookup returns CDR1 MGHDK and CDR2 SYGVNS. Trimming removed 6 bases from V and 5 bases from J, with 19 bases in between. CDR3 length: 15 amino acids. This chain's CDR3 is CASRPPGQGGTEAFF. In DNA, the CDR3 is TGTGCCAGCAGACCCCCGGGACAAGGAGGAACTGAAGCTTTCTTT.